One sample yielded the 30 T cell receptor beta chains listed below, sequenced in a study of T cell responses to AZD1222 COVID-19 vaccine. Repertoires were generated with immunoSEQ multiplex PCR, while TCRdb's copy carries only in-frame clones and drops some. This table holds 15,000 to 20,000 clones, roughly 79% found once. This specimen was peripheral blood, taken 28 days after the second AZD1222 dose. Source of these receptors: an adult who received the AZD1222 COVID-19 vaccine.

This chain joins TRBV12-5 and TRBJ2-5; 9 bases fit TRBD1. Germline trimming cut 3 bases from V and 7 bases from J; bases unmatched to any gene: 3. Germline CDR1 is LGHNT and CDR2 is FRNRAP. The CDR3 runs to 13 residues. CDR3 protein: CASGFPGQGTQYF. The CDR3 nucleotides read TGTGCTAGTGGTTTCCCGGGACAGGGGACCCAGTACTTC.

The rearrangement joins TRBV5-1 to TRBJ1-2; D possibly corresponds to TRBD1 (6 bases). Germline V gives CDR1 SGHRS, CDR2 YFSETQ. The CDR3 consists of 14 residues. Between the trimmed V and J ends, which lost 4 bases and 4 bases, there was a span of 14 bases. Written as DNA, the CDR3 is TGCGCCAGCAGCCGAACGACAGGCAGCTATGGCTACACCTTC. It is translated as CASSRTTGSYGYTF. Combining the CDR3 with reference TRBV5-1 and TRBJ1-2 gives the whole variable domain KAGVTQTPRYLIKTRGQQVTLSCSPISGHRSVSWYQQTPGQGLQFLFEYFSETQRNKGNFPGRFSGRQFSNSRSEMNVSTLELGDSALYLCASSRTTGSYGYTFGSGTRLTVV.

The chain links TRBV27 to TRBJ1-1; no clear D gene. V lost 0 bases to trimming and J lost 11 bases, with 13 bases between them. Germline CDR1 and CDR2: MNHEY and SMNVEV (reference sequence). This CDR3 comprises 13 residues. The CDR3 region has the DNA TGTGCCAGCAGTTTATCTGGACGCAAGAGGGCTTTCTTT. Its protein product is CASSLSGRKRAFF.

The rearrangement uses TRBV11-2 and TRBJ1-4; possibly TRBD1 for D (5 bases). The CDR3 is 15 amino acids. Between the trimmed V and J ends, which lost 4 bases and 6 bases, there was a span of 15 bases. Germline loops: CDR1 SGHAT, CDR2 FQNNGV. The CDR3 loop is CASSSTGGTYEKLFF. DNA for the CDR3: TGTGCCAGCAGCTCGACCGGGGGAACCTATGAAAAACTGTTTTTT.

This chain joins TRBV12-3 or TRBV12-4 and TRBJ2-2; no clear D. This CDR3 has 13 residues. V lost 2 bases and J 7 bases, leaving 8 bases between the germline ends. The DNA for the CDR3 is TGTGCCAGCAGTTTAATTTGGGGCGGGGAGCTGTTTTTT. Its translation: CASSLIWGGELFF.

V gene TRBV5-1 combines with J gene TRBJ2-1, with D perhaps TRBD1 (6 bases). V dropped 1 base and J dropped 7 bases, with 9 bases sitting between them. The germline CDR1 and CDR2 sequences are SGHRS and YFSETQ. The CDR3 is 13 amino acids. CDR3 bases: TGCGCCAGCAGCTTGACAGGGTGGAATGAGCAGTTCTTC. Translating it yields CASSLTGWNEQFF.

Remarks on this clone: An end of the junction differs from the germline gene, which may be a read error. The V and J genes are TRBV6-1 and TRBJ2-5; 7 nucleotides match TRBD1. The germline gives CDR1 MNHNS, CDR2 SASEGT. The CDR3 is made up of 13 amino acids. CDR3 nucleotides: TGTGCCACCAGTGACAGGGAAGGAGAGACCCAGTACTTC. Translating it yields CATSDREGETQYF.

The rearrangement joins TRBV11-3 to TRBJ2-7; D is perhaps TRBD1 (5 bases). CDR1 and CDR2 from the germline V gene are SGHNT and YENEEA. V dropped 1 base and J dropped 2 bases, with 6 bases sitting between them. CDR3 size: 13 residues. The CDR3 DNA reads as TGTGCCAGCAGCTTAGGACAGACCTACGAGCAGTACTTC. It encodes CASSLGQTYEQYF.

The chain joins TRBV2 to TRBJ2-1; D is possibly TRBD2 (6 bases). The V end lost 4 bases, the J end lost 2 bases, and 9 bases lay between the germline ends. The CDR3 is 14 amino acids. CDR1 is SNHLY, CDR2 FYNNEI, per germline. The CDR3 region is CASSGGTAYNEQFF. CDR3 in DNA: TGTGCCAGCAGTGGCGGGACCGCCTACAATGAGCAGTTCTTC.

The chain recombines TRBV6-5 with TRBJ2-2, with TRBD1 identical over 7 bases. The CDR3 totals 14 residues. CDR1 is MNHEY and CDR2 is SVGAGI in the germline V gene. V gave up 7 bases and J gave up 0 bases; unmatched junction bases: 2. CDR3 coding DNA: TGTGCCAGCACGGGACAGCCGAACACCGGGGAGCTGTTTTTT. Residues: CASTGQPNTGELFF.

The chain carries TRBV10-3 and TRBJ2-1, with 8 bases fitting TRBD1. The CDR3 runs to 13 residues. Germline V gene sequence: CDR1 ENHRY, CDR2 SYGVKD. After removal of 6 bases from V and 5 bases from J, the junction contained 3 bases not matched to a gene. The CDR3 loop is CAIRDREDNEQFF. The CDR3 DNA reads as TGTGCCATCAGGGACAGGGAGGACAATGAGCAGTTCTTC.

J is TRBJ2-3 and V is TRBV11-2; tentatively, D is TRBD1 or TRBD2 (5 bases each). The ends were cut back, 10 bases at V and 3 bases at J, with 17 bases in the middle. The CDR3 spans 14 residues. Germline V gene lookup returns CDR1 SGHAT and CDR2 FQNNGV. The DNA of the CDR3 is TGTGCCACCCAAGAGGGTCCAGGGACAGATACGCAGTATTTT. As protein: CATQEGPGTDTQYF.

V and J are TRBV12-5 and TRBJ1-6; no clear D gene. CDR1 is LGHNT, CDR2 FRNRAP, per germline. Trimming took 2 bases from V and 15 from J, leaving 14 bases between them. The CDR3 covers 13 residues. In DNA form, the CDR3 reads TGTGCTAGTGGTTTGTCCCGATCCCGGGACCTCCACTTT. This encodes CASGLSRSRDLHF.

This clone occurred a few times. Other DNA sequences of this sample code for an identical CDR3. The gene calls are TRBV6-5 and TRBJ1-5, with 11 bases fitting TRBD1. This CDR3 is built from 15 residues. Germline V gives CDR1 MNHEY, CDR2 SVGAGI. Unmatched junction bases numbered 7, after V lost 7 bases and J lost 5 bases. CDR3 region: CASTGGTGGHQPQHF. CDR3 DNA sequence: TGTGCCAGCACCGGGGGGACAGGGGGTCATCAGCCCCAGCATTTT.

The chain recombines TRBV6-5 with TRBJ2-7; 8 bases are shared with TRBD1. Germline loops: CDR1 MNHEY, CDR2 SVGAGI. J lost 2 bases, V lost 7 bases, and 7 bases had no gene match. The CDR3 has 14 amino acids. The CDR3 region has the DNA TGTGCCAGCAAACCGGACAGGGCGACCTACGAGCAGTACTTC. Translated, it gives CASKPDRATYEQYF.

The gene calls are TRBV15 and TRBJ1-2; the match to TRBD1 covers 10 bases. V lost 3 bases, J lost 3 bases, and 7 bases stayed unmatched. The CDR3 is made up of 16 amino acids. Germline assignment: CDR1 LNHNV and CDR2 YYDKDF (reference sequence). The CDR3 DNA reads TGTGCCACCAGCAGCGACAGGACAGGGGGGGACTATGGCTACACCTTC. Its translation: CATSSDRTGGDYGYTF.

This chain connects TRBV5-8 to TRBJ1-3; a possible D gene is TRBD1 (5 bases). Between the trimmed V and J ends, which lost 4 bases and 0 bases, there was a span of 8 bases. This CDR3 is 14 amino acids long. The germline V gene encodes CDR1 SGHTS and CDR2 YDEGEE. The CDR3 protein is CASSPGFSGNTIYF. The CDR3 nucleotides read TGTGCCAGCAGCCCAGGGTTCTCTGGAAACACCATATATTTT.

V is TRBV2 and J is TRBJ2-1, with 7 nucleotides matching TRBD1. Germline V gene sequence: CDR1 SNHLY, CDR2 FYNNEI. The CDR3 extends over 14 amino acids. J lost 3 bases, V lost 4 bases, and 3 bases had no gene match. For the CDR3, the DNA is TGTGCCAGCAGTGGGACAGGCAACTACAATGAGCAGTTCTTC. Translating it yields CASSGTGNYNEQFF.

Only a few counts were recorded for this clone. The chain has TRBV12-3 or TRBV12-4 and TRBJ2-5; no reliable D call. Trimming cost V 2 bases and J 5 bases, with 9 bases left between them. The CDR3 has 13 residues. This CDR3 is CASSLIPMETQYF. The CDR3 bases are TGTGCCAGCAGTTTAATACCGATGGAGACCCAGTACTTC.

The J gene is TRBJ2-2, the V gene TRBV12-5, with a tentative D call TRBD2 (6 bases). CDR1 and CDR2 (germline): LGHNT, FRNRAP. The V end was cut by 4 bases, the J end by 4 bases, with 10 bases between. This CDR3 spans 14 amino acids. The DNA of the CDR3 is TGTGCTAGTGGTTCAGGGACTCTCACCGGGGAGCTGTTTTTT. Translation: CASGSGTLTGELFF.

The chain employs TRBV6-6 and TRBJ1-1, with a weak D call TRBD1 (5 bases). The CDR3 extends over 14 amino acids. Trimming removed 6 bases from V and 3 bases from J, with 14 bases in between. Germline CDR1 is MNHNY and CDR2 is SVGAGI (reference sequence). Here the CDR3 reads CASSRRGGDTEAFF. The CDR3 DNA reads TGTGCCAGCAGCCGAAGGGGCGGGGACACTGAAGCTTTCTTT.

The gene calls are TRBV6-2 or TRBV6-3 and TRBJ2-7; 9 bases line up with TRBD2. The CDR3 is 17 residues long. Germline CDR1 is MNHEY and CDR2 is SVGEGT. Germline trimming cut 6 bases from V and 2 bases from J; bases unmatched to any gene: 14. CDR3 residues: CASSYSLFSGRPYEQYF. The CDR3 DNA follows: TGTGCCAGCAGCTATAGCCTCTTTAGCGGGAGACCCTACGAGCAGTACTTC.

CDR3 DNA sequence: TGTGCCAGCAGTGAGGCGCAGGCCAGGGTCCAAGAGACCCAGTACTTC. Translating it yields CASSEAQARVQETQYF. The chain joins TRBV6-1 to TRBJ2-5, with D possibly being TRBD1 (5 bases). The germline gives CDR1 MNHNS, CDR2 SASEGT. The CDR3 has 16 residues. V lost 3 bases and J lost 1, with 15 bases in between.

This clone came up once. The chain uses TRBV2 and TRBJ1-2, with D uncertain. Germline CDR1 is SNHLY and CDR2 is FYNNEI. The CDR3 covers 13 residues. Trimming cost V 8 bases and J 4 bases, with 14 bases left between them. This CDR3 reads CASYPRSVYGYTF. The DNA of the CDR3 is TGTGCCAGCTACCCCCGGAGTGTCTATGGCTACACCTTC. Complete variable domain (other parts from reference TRBV2 and TRBJ1-2): EPEVTQTPSHQVTQMGQEVILRCVPISNHLYFYWYRQILGQKVEFLVSFYNNEISEKSEIFDDQFSVERPDGSNFTLKIRSTKLEDSAMYFCASYPRSVYGYTFGSGTRLTVV.

J is TRBJ2-5 and V is TRBV19; 11 nucleotides match TRBD2. CDR1 LNHDA and CDR2 SQIVND come from the germline V gene (reference sequence). CDR3 size: 17 residues. The J segment lost 5 bases and the V segment lost 2 bases, leaving 10 bases of the junction unmatched. CDR3 nucleotide sequence: TGTGCCAGTAGTATATGGCCTAGCGGGGGGCGATGGGAGACCCAGTACTTC. Its protein is CASSIWPSGGRWETQYF.

This chain connects TRBV19 to TRBJ1-1, with D possibly TRBD1 on 5 matching bases. V lost 7 bases and J lost 8, with 23 bases in between. In germline, CDR1 is LNHDA, CDR2 SQIVND (reference sequence). The CDR3 spans 15 residues. CDR3 sequence reads: CASKESGPTVREAFF. The DNA of the CDR3 is TGTGCCAGTAAAGAATCGGGGCCAACAGTCCGAGAAGCTTTCTTT.

The chain uses TRBV5-4 and TRBJ1-1; 7 bases are shared with TRBD1. The germline gives CDR1 SGHNT, CDR2 YYREEE (reference sequence). After removal of 0 bases from V and 6 bases from J, the junction contained 8 bases not matched to a gene. CDR3 size: 15 residues. The CDR3: CASSLDAGGFPEAFF. The DNA for the CDR3 is TGTGCCAGCAGCTTGGACGCAGGGGGTTTCCCTGAAGCTTTCTTT.

By share, this clone ranks as medium-sized. V is TRBV6-2 or TRBV6-3 and J is TRBJ1-2, with D possibly matching TRBD1 (5 bases). The germline V gene encodes CDR1 MNHEY and CDR2 SVGEGT. The CDR3 length is 14 residues. Trimming pared 5 bases from V and 4 bases from J, leaving 14 bases between. Here the CDR3 DNA reads TGTGCCAGCAGTCCCTGGGGCCCGGGCTATGGCTACACCTTC. Protein product: CASSPWGPGYGYTF.

The gene calls are TRBV6-1 and TRBJ2-5; either TRBD1 or TRBD2 may fit D (6 bases each). There are 15 residues in the CDR3. Trimming left V 0 bases short and J 3 bases short, with 11 bases between. In germline, CDR1 is MNHNS, CDR2 SASEGT. CDR3 nucleotide sequence: TGTGCCAGCAGTGAAGCCGGGGGCAGAGAAGAGACCCAGTACTTC. It specifies CASSEAGGREETQYF.

Concerning this clone itself: It is unclear where the CDR3 begins or ends on the DNA, so no DNA is shown, and the CDR3 is as TCRdb lists it. J is TRBJ2-4 and V is TRBV21-1; the table's TRBD2 call for D was not verified on the DNA. TRBV21-1 is flagged as a pseudogene. The CDR3 numbers 14 amino acids, ends counted. CDR3 sequence reads: CASSKVGRGNIQYF.